The clone carrying this T cell receptor (beta chain) turned up a few times. Its antigen is currently unknown. A second PCR, run for about 7 to 11 cycles, used a sample-barcoded 5' primer plus a J-beta primer mix. Template switching added a 12-random-nucleotide identifier to every cDNA molecule. Individual samples furnished no less than 2.5 million CDR3-containing paired-end reads apiece. TCRdb used MiXCR to reprocess the 5' RACE reads, holding one entry per CDR3 protein. The table has fewer than 1,000,000 distinct CDR3 sequences, around two fifths seen once; the top ten hold about a fifth. These data are taken from a study of blood T cells in healthy people across ages. The germline V gene has CDR1 DFQATT and CDR2 SNEGSKA (reference sequence). The CDR3 extends over 14 amino acids. V was trimmed by 0 bases and J by 2 bases, leaving 11 bases between them. Whole-study findings and limits: While age rose, TCR beta diversity per million T cells dropped in a roughly linear way.

Total RNA was isolated from each sample in quantities of at least 6 micrograms. The source is a man in his 60s in good health. The genes are TRBV20-1 and TRBJ2-7, with D perhaps TRBD1 or TRBD2 (5 bases each). Sequenced input: blood. CDR3 sequence: CSAREGRLTYEQYF. For the CDR3, the DNA is TGCAGTGCTAGAGAGGGACGGCTAACCTACGAGCAGTACTTC.